Only a few counts were recorded for the clone carrying this T cell receptor beta chain. Clones were read by immunoSEQ multiplex PCR, and TCRdb kept only the in-frame ones, dropping some. Of roughly 500,000 clones in the sample, approximately 85% were seen once. The data are from a study of blood T cell repertoires in COVID-19. The germline gives CDR1 SNHLY, CDR2 FYNNEI. The CDR3 has 15 residues. Between the trimmed V and J ends, which lost 6 bases and 6 bases, there was a span of 15 bases. The sample comprised peripheral blood. The rearrangement uses TRBV2 and TRBJ1-6; weak D call: TRBD1 (6 bases). This receptor was taken from a human donor in a cohort sampled during active COVID-19. This CDR3 is CASRPPDRFNSPLHF. In nucleotides, the CDR3 is TGTGCCAGCAGACCTCCCGACAGGTTTAATTCACCCCTCCACTTT.